The 18 T cell receptor beta chains in this list originate from one sample, sequenced in a study of early stage breast cancer tumors. The data were produced by immunoSEQ multiplex PCR, yet TCRdb's version contains in-frame clones alone and is incomplete. This repertoire shows roughly 57,000 clones, 75% to 95% found once; its top ten account for around 5%. Sequencing input: blood. These receptors were taken from a person aged 65 to 85 with breast cancer.

CDR3 residues: CSVTTGNTEAFF. CDR3 nucleotide sequence: TGCAGCGTTACGACAGGGAACACTGAAGCTTTCTTT. The genes are TRBV29-1 and TRBJ1-1; tentative D call: TRBD1 (6 bases). This CDR3 spans 12 amino acids. Trimming cost V 5 bases and J 1 base, with 8 bases left between them. Germline values: CDR1 SQVTM, CDR2 ANQGSEA.

This chain's CDR3 is CASSPPLGYTGELFF. The DNA for the CDR3 is TGTGCCAGCTCACCACCGCTCGGTTACACCGGGGAGCTGTTTTTT. This chain uses TRBV18 with TRBJ2-2; D gene uncertain. Germline CDR1 and CDR2: KGHSH and LQKENI. The V end was cut by 0 bases, the J end by 3 bases, with 8 bases between. The CDR3 runs to 15 residues.

The chain carries TRBV25-1 and TRBJ1-1, with TRBD1 matching over 9 bases. CDR1 is MGHDK and CDR2 is SYGVNS in the germline V gene. Trimming removed 6 bases from V and 8 bases from J; junction bases left unmatched: 4. CDR3 length equals 12 residues. CDR3: CASRAGTGEAFF. In nucleotides, the CDR3 is TGTGCCAGCAGAGCCGGGACAGGGGAAGCTTTCTTT. Variable domain in full (rest from reference TRBV25-1 and TRBJ1-1): EADIYQTPRYLVIGTGKKITLECSQTMGHDKMYWYQQDPGMELHLIHYSYGVNSTEKGDLSSESTVSRIRTEHFPLTLESARPSHTSQYLCASRAGTGEAFFGQGTRLTVV.

The chain links TRBV28 to TRBJ1-5; 8 bases fit TRBD1. The V gene end was trimmed by 6 bases and the J gene end by 7 bases; junction bases not matched to a gene: 11. CDR1 is MDHEN and CDR2 is SYDVKM in the germline V gene. The CDR3 loop spans 15 amino acids. The CDR3 DNA sequence: TGTGCCAGCAGCGCAGGGGGCCCGGTTGGGCAGCCCCAGCATTTT. Its translation: CASSAGGPVGQPQHF.

This chain joins TRBV9 and TRBJ1-6; no clear D. Trimming removed 1 base from V and 2 bases from J, with 10 bases in between. The CDR3 contains 16 residues. Looked up from germline, CDR1 is SGDLS and CDR2 is YYNGEE. The CDR3 region is CASSVRSGAYNSPLHF. As DNA, the CDR3 is TGTGCCAGCAGCGTAAGATCAGGCGCCTATAATTCACCCCTCCACTTT.

The chain carries TRBV4-3 and TRBJ2-7; a weak D match, TRBD2 (7 bases). The CDR3 is 16 amino acids. Germline lookup yields CDR1 LGHNA and CDR2 YSLEER. V lost 6 bases and J lost 3, with 21 bases in between. The CDR3 DNA sequence: TGCGCCAGCAGTAGGGATGGGGGAGGGGGGATCTACGAGCAGTACTTC. Its protein is CASSRDGGGGIYEQYF.

The genes are TRBV19 and TRBJ1-2; TRBD1 matches at 10 bases. The trim removed 5 bases at V and 7 bases at J, leaving 13 bases unmatched. Germline loops: CDR1 LNHDA, CDR2 SQIVND (reference sequence). The CDR3 is 16 amino acids. The CDR3 nucleotides are TGTGCCAGTAGTTTCCGGGACAGGGGAGGGGTCGGTGGCTACACCTTC. Translating it yields CASSFRDRGGVGGYTF.

In this sample, this clone turned up a few times. The genes are TRBV5-1 and TRBJ1-2, with 8 bases matching TRBD1. The CDR3 contains 14 residues. With 5 bases clipped from V and 3 bases from J, the junction kept 6 bases outside the gene matches. Germline CDR1 SGHRS, CDR2 YFSETQ. The CDR3 region is CASSFSGGDYGYTF. The CDR3 DNA is TGCGCCAGCAGTTTTTCAGGGGGCGACTATGGCTACACCTTC.

The chain carries TRBV6-5 and TRBJ1-5; maybe TRBD1 (6 bases). This CDR3 contains 15 residues. The germline V gene encodes CDR1 MNHEY and CDR2 SVGAGI. V was shortened by 6 bases and J by 3 bases, with 15 bases between the two germline ends. The CDR3 DNA is TGTGCCAGCAGGCTAAACAGGGAAGCCAATCAGCCCCAGCATTTT. Translating gives CASRLNREANQPQHF.

V gene TRBV27 combines with J gene TRBJ1-5; maybe TRBD1 (5 bases). The germline CDR1 and CDR2 sequences are MNHEY and SMNVEV (reference sequence). The CDR3 is 13 amino acids. V was clipped by 3 bases and J by 7 bases, with 10 bases between them. CDR3 in amino acids: CASSLVWGQPQHF. The CDR3 DNA is TGTGCCAGCAGTTTGGTCTGGGGCCAGCCCCAGCATTTT.

This chain links TRBV18 with TRBJ2-3; D is possibly TRBD1 (7 bases). Per the germline V gene, CDR1 is KGHSH and CDR2 is LQKENI. V shed 4 bases and J shed 0 bases, with 14 bases lying between them. The CDR3 sequence is 16 residues long. In DNA form, the CDR3 reads TGTGCCAGCTCACAATCGACAGGGACTAGCACAGATACGCAGTATTTT. Its protein is CASSQSTGTSTDTQYF.

There are a few counts of this clone. The CDR3 loop reads CASSTGQGSNTEAFF. The CDR3 DNA follows: TGCGCCAGCAGCACCGGACAGGGGTCGAACACTGAAGCTTTCTTT. The chain uses TRBV5-1 and TRBJ1-1; 9 nucleotides line up with TRBD1. The V gene end was trimmed by 4 bases and the J gene end by 1 base; junction bases not matched to a gene: 5. The CDR3 runs to 15 residues. CDR1 is SGHRS and CDR2 is YFSETQ in the germline V gene.

The chain uses TRBV30 and TRBJ1-5; 8 nucleotides align to TRBD1. Germline CDR1 GTSNPN, CDR2 SVGIG (reference sequence). The CDR3 consists of 17 residues. J gave up 6 bases and V 0 bases, and 13 bases lay outside the gene matches. CDR3 residues: CAWSVNGFRGLFQPQHF. The CDR3 DNA reads TGTGCCTGGAGTGTAAATGGGTTCAGGGGGCTTTTTCAGCCCCAGCATTTT.

This clone turned up a few times. The V gene is TRBV28, the J gene TRBJ1-6; TRBD1 aligns across 7 bases. Looked up from germline, CDR1 is MDHEN and CDR2 is SYDVKM. The CDR3 consists of 16 residues. Germline trimming cut 3 bases from V and 7 bases from J; bases unmatched to any gene: 9. The CDR3 DNA reads TGTGCCAGCAGTTTCCGACAGGGCCTAGGGAATTCACCCCTCCACTTT. This sequence encodes CASSFRQGLGNSPLHF.

The chain has TRBV30 and TRBJ2-2; D is possibly TRBD2 (5 bases). Trimming pared 6 bases from V and 8 bases from J, leaving 13 bases between. Germline V gene sequence: CDR1 GTSNPN, CDR2 SVGIG (reference sequence). This CDR3 comprises 12 residues. Written as DNA, the CDR3 is TGTGCCTGCACCAAGAGAGGGGGGGAGCTGTTTTTT. It specifies CACTKRGGELFF. The complete variable domain, with remaining parts taken from reference TRBV30 and TRBJ2-2, reads SQTIHQWPATLVQPVGSPLSLECTVEGTSNPNLYWYRQAAGRGLQLLFYSVGIGQISSEVPQNLSASRPQDRQFILSSKKLLLSDSGFYLCACTKRGGELFFGEGSRLTVL.

V and J are TRBV15 and TRBJ2-7; D might be TRBD2 (6 bases). Germline V lookup: CDR1 LNHNV, CDR2 YYDKDF (reference sequence). The CDR3 loop spans 14 amino acids. V was cut by 4 bases and J by 0 bases, with 10 bases left in between. The CDR3 nucleotides are TGTGCCACCAGCATCGGGGGTAGCTCCTACGAGCAGTACTTC. Its translation: CATSIGGSSYEQYF.

V gene TRBV4-2 combines with J gene TRBJ2-7, with 7 bases aligning to TRBD2. V lost 4 bases, J lost 4 bases, and 10 bases stayed unmatched. Germline lookup yields CDR1 LGHNA and CDR2 YNFKEQ. The CDR3 is 15 residues long. CDR3 loop: CASSLFRGTNYEQYF. DNA for the CDR3: TGTGCCAGCAGCCTGTTCCGGGGGACTAATTACGAGCAGTACTTC.

A word on this clone: Because the CDR3's place on the DNA is in doubt, the DNA is left out and the CDR3 is given as listed by TCRdb. The chain recombines TRBV2 with TRBJ1-2; the table calls TRBD1, which could not be checked here. Termini included, the CDR3 measures 12 amino acids. Germline V lookup: CDR1 SNHLY, CDR2 FYNNEI. The CDR3 sequence: CASILGADGYTF.